The text below deals with one TCR beta chain. The data are from a study of blood T cell repertoires in COVID-19. Study-wide context: There were acute and convalescent COVID-19 samples, and they came from the United States, Italy and Spain. PBMCs, B-cell-depleted T cells, or T cells provided the cDNA or gDNA that made up the material.

Seattle patients were enrolled during active infection and followed longitudinally. V shed 5 bases and J shed 0 bases, with 10 bases lying between them. Germline CDR1 and CDR2: SGHVS and FNYEAQ. CDR3 length equals 14 residues. Per the original methods: Cell counts per sample came from amplifying reference gene primers. Profiling relied on immunoSEQ multiplex PCR, and the TCRdb table lists in-frame clones only, not all of them. That table furnishes V, J and clone size, whereas the DNA furnished D and trimming. Here the sample spans about 260,000 clones, approximately 89% being singletons. Source material: peripheral blood. This clonotype originated in a woman aged 70-85 years with COVID-19, enrolled during active disease. This chain connects TRBV7-6 to TRBJ1-1, with a possible D match to TRBD1 (6 bases). The chain's CDR3 is CASSRQVVNTEAFF. The CDR3 coding sequence is TGTGCCAGCAGCAGACAGGTAGTGAACACTGAAGCTTTCTTT.